The source of this TCR beta chain is a study of OX40 agonist ivuxolimab in advanced cancers. Study-level information: In this cohort, patients received ivuxolimab, an agonistic anti-OX40 (CD134) antibody. Dose-escalation patients had hepatocellular carcinoma, melanoma, renal cell or head and neck cancer. Patients were roughly 87% male with ages about 23 to 80, mean about 65.

The repertoire was sequenced with immunoSEQ multiplex PCR; TCRdb's copy has only in-frame clones and lacks some. Seen here are some 71,000 clones, roughly nine tenths observed once, and the top ten hold less than 15%. This clone has just one count. V was clipped by 6 bases and J by 4 bases; unmatched bases: 0. The length of the CDR3 is 12 residues. Germline V CDR1 and CDR2: MDHEN, SYDVKM. Sample: CD4+ or CD8+ T cells sorted from blood, taken in a trial of the OX40 agonist ivuxolimab. The rearrangement joins TRBV28 to TRBJ1-1; 9 nucleotides line up with TRBD1. The receptor was derived from an adult with an advanced solid tumor such as melanoma, head and neck, liver or kidney cancer. The CDR3: CASRDRGTEAFF. The CDR3 nucleotides are TGTGCCAGCAGGGACAGGGGCACTGAAGCTTTCTTT.